This T cell receptor (beta chain) derives from a study of CD8+ T cells in alopecia areata. Study as a whole: Tofacitinib continued for 6 to 18 months and was then withheld for 6 months. Study-wide points: Persistence of many expanded lesional clones was seen in scalp and blood during tofacitinib. Scalp clonality decreased significantly with tofacitinib, and so did expanded CD8+ clones among the top 100. The link between baseline CD8+ expansion and response remains uncertain with one nonresponder.

The treatment is: oral pan-JAK inhibitor, 5-10 mg twice daily. Worth noting for this clone: Its antigen is not identified.

Deletions cut 2 bases from V and 0 bases from J, with 17 bases between. Germline V CDR1 and CDR2: SQVTM, ANQGSEA. The CDR3 length is 16 residues. Extracted from the samples, RNA was reverse transcribed into cDNA to serve as the sequencing template. Sequenced by immunoSEQ multiplex PCR; TCRdb stores in-frame clones only, minus some. The table shows 90,000 to 120,000 clones, with roughly 89% occurring only once. The V gene is TRBV29-1, the J gene TRBJ2-7; D tentatively fits TRBD1 or TRBD2 (5 bases each). Sequences were derived from CD8+ T cells sorted from blood, sampled at week 24, from a patient treated with tofacitinib. The sequence was collected from a human donor with alopecia areata. This chain's CDR3 is CSVELTDSGDSYEQYF. The CDR3, as DNA: TGCAGCGTTGAACTGACCGACAGCGGAGACTCCTACGAGCAGTACTTC.